This T cell receptor beta chain was captured in a study of Graves' ophthalmopathy and Graves' hyperthyroidism. Study outcomes and limitations: Blood was where most expanded thyroid clonotypes above 0.001 frequency also turned up. A classifier, a 13-signature model, separated ophthalmopathy from stable hyperthyroidism with 87.88% sensitivity and about 82% specificity.

Trimming took off 5 bases at V and 0 bases at J, with 10 bases between the two ends. Per germline, CDR1 SGHVS and CDR2 FQNEAQ. The CDR3 is 14 amino acids. This clonotype was found many times. No antigen is known for it. RNA transcripts were the template, and TCR beta CDR3 regions were amplified from them. HTBI-primed first-round RT-PCR preceded second-round multiplex PCR. TCRdb reprocessed the multiplex PCR reads with MiXCR, giving one entry per CDR3 protein. Of around 1.1 million distinct CDR3 sequences in the sample, around a third were seen once. This receptor was obtained from an adult man with Graves' hyperthyroidism. The chain links TRBV7-8 to TRBJ2-5; D call uncertain. Sample: peripheral blood or thyroid tissue (not recorded which). The CDR3 reads CASSPDIYQETQYF. The CDR3 DNA is TGTGCCAGCAGCCCTGACATATACCAAGAGACCCAGTACTTC.